This TCR beta chain was captured by sequencing in a study of CD8+ T cells in alopecia areata. General observations from the study: The study found higher clonality in lesional than normal scalp, especially in alopecia totalis/universalis. In patients, TCRs were shared less clearly than in mice, and HLA may possibly be involved.

In its sample, this clone was seen a few times. Its cognate antigen is unknown. RNA was extracted and reverse transcribed into cDNA as the sequencing template. Clones were read by immunoSEQ multiplex PCR, and TCRdb kept only the in-frame ones, dropping some. The table shows more than 95,000 clones, with around 61% occurring only once. Germline loops: CDR1 SEHNR, CDR2 FQNEAQ (reference sequence). Between the trimmed V and J ends, which lost 2 bases and 4 bases, there was a span of 8 bases. There are 14 residues in the CDR3. The receptor was isolated from a human donor in good health. Sequencing input: CD4+ T cells sorted from blood. The chain links TRBV7-9 to TRBJ2-2; possible D gene TRBD1, 5 bases. CDR3 residues: CASSLPRVTGELFF. CDR3 sequence (DNA): TGTGCCAGCAGCTTACCCAGGGTCACCGGGGAGCTGTTTTTT.